This TCR beta chain was identified during a study of cytomegalovirus exposure and HLA in healthy donors. Study-level findings and limits: Per a later analysis, roughly 17,000 TCR beta sequences showed association with HLA alleles at 0.05 false discovery rate. There were 150 to 200 TCR beta chains listed as cytomegalovirus-associated. TRBV6-2, TRBV6-3 and other indistinguishable V segments were excluded. The authors later linked a missense DCLRE1C variant to TCR beta V- and J-gene trimming.

This CDR3 is 15 amino acids long. Germline assignment: CDR1 SNHLY and CDR2 FYNNEI. Trimming at V came to 4 bases and at J to 8 bases, leaving 10 bases not matched to a gene. As for this clone: Its antigen is still unknown.

PCR amplification relied on 60 Vbeta primers (plus 13 Jbeta primers). Assay: immunoSEQ multiplex PCR; the TCRdb copy retains only in-frame clones and omits some. The sample includes about 150,000 clones, roughly 77% seen only once; the top ten take roughly 3.6%. This rearrangement joins TRBV2 to TRBJ2-1, with 8 bases fitting TRBD1. The clonotype originates from a human donor in good health. The material sequenced was PBMCs. The CDR3 sequence is CASSVGGTGEHEQFF. Here the CDR3 DNA reads TGTGCCAGCAGTGTTGGGGGGACAGGTGAGCATGAGCAGTTCTTC.